The TCR beta chain described here comes from a study of T cell changes during pregnancy in multiple sclerosis. Regarding this clone: A read error may produce the germline difference seen at one junction end.

Repertoires were generated with immunoSEQ multiplex PCR, while TCRdb's copy carries only in-frame clones and drops some. Here the sample spans tens of thousands of clones, roughly 88% being singletons. Sequencing used peripheral blood, obtained in the first trimester of pregnancy. The receptor was derived from a female donor in good health, enrolled as a control in a pregnancy study.

In DNA, the CDR3 is TGCAGCGTTGAACGTCAGGGGACTAGCGGGAGGGCCGTGGACTTC. Protein product: CSVERQGTSGRAVDF. This chain joins TRBV29-1 and TRBJ2-5; 16 nucleotides line up with TRBD2. This CDR3 is built from 15 residues. CDR1 and CDR2 (germline): SQVTM, ANQGSEA.